This is a list of T cell receptor beta chains from one sample in a study of cytomegalovirus exposure and HLA in healthy donors. Sequenced by immunoSEQ multiplex PCR; TCRdb stores in-frame clones only, minus some. The table has approximately 150,000 clones, about 80% seen once; the top ten hold roughly 1%. Sequencing was performed on PBMCs. Receptors originate from a woman aged 40-49 years in good health and CMV-seronegative. Each CDR3 is given with its conserved first and last residue. The D gene is left open where the match is weak. A clone size is listed for some rows: how often the clone was seen (once, few, many), or a class if it is expanded.

d_call: .; v_call: TRBV7-3; j_call: TRBJ2-3; clone_size: few; cdr3_nt: TGTGCCAGCAGCTCCCAAGGGGCAGATACGCAGTATTTT; cdr3_aa: CASSSQGADTQYF
d_call: .; v_call: TRBV18; j_call: TRBJ1-1; clone_size: .; cdr3_nt: TGTGCCAGCTCACCAGCAGGGACTGAAGCTTTCTTT; cdr3_aa: CASSPAGTEAFF
d_call: .; v_call: TRBV7-7; j_call: TRBJ2-5; clone_size: .; cdr3_nt: TGTGCTAGCAGCCAAGGGATGAGCGGTGGCCAAGAGACCCAGTACTTC; cdr3_aa: CASSQGMSGGQETQYF
d_call: .; v_call: TRBV30; j_call: TRBJ2-7; clone_size: .; cdr3_nt: TGTGCCTGGAGTGTAACAGGGTTGGGAGAGCAGTACTTC; cdr3_aa: CAWSVTGLGEQYF
d_call: .; v_call: TRBV9; j_call: TRBJ2-2; clone_size: .; cdr3_nt: TGTGCCAGCAGCGTCGCTGGGGTCTCCGGGATCGGGGAGCTGTTTTTT; cdr3_aa: CASSVAGVSGIGELFF
d_call: .; v_call: TRBV5-1; j_call: TRBJ2-7; clone_size: .; cdr3_nt: TGCGCCAGCAGCCCCCAACAGGCGAAGTCCTACGAGCAGTACTTC; cdr3_aa: CASSPQQAKSYEQYF
d_call: TRBD2; v_call: TRBV11-3; j_call: TRBJ2-3; clone_size: .; cdr3_nt: TGTGCCAGCAGCTTCCGGGGGGGGCACACAGATACGCAGTATTTT; cdr3_aa: CASSFRGGHTDTQYF
d_call: TRBD1; v_call: TRBV9; j_call: TRBJ2-7; clone_size: .; cdr3_nt: TGTGCCAGCAGCGTAGGGACAGGGGGCTTCGAGCAGTACTTC; cdr3_aa: CASSVGTGGFEQYF
d_call: TRBD1; v_call: TRBV12-5; j_call: TRBJ2-2; clone_size: .; cdr3_nt: TGTGCTAGTGGTATGGGACAGACCTCCTTTCCTTTTAACACCGGGGAGCTGTTTTTT; cdr3_aa: CASGMGQTSFPFNTGELFF
d_call: TRBD1; v_call: TRBV2; j_call: TRBJ2-1; clone_size: .; cdr3_nt: TGTGCCAGCAGTGTACGACAGGGTAAGGAGCAGTTCTTC; cdr3_aa: CASSVRQGKEQFF
d_call: TRBD2; v_call: TRBV11-2; j_call: TRBJ2-1; clone_size: .; cdr3_nt: TGTGCCAGCAGCTTAGAGGGCGGGAGGGCCTCAAATGAGCAGTTCTTC; cdr3_aa: CASSLEGGRASNEQFF
d_call: .; v_call: TRBV30; j_call: TRBJ1-2; clone_size: few; cdr3_nt: TGTGCCTGGAGTATATCGGGGGGCTACACCTTC; cdr3_aa: CAWSISGGYTF
d_call: .; v_call: TRBV6-1; j_call: TRBJ1-4; clone_size: once; cdr3_nt: TGTGCCAGCAGTGAAGCAGGTGGAGGGGATGAAAAACTGTTTTTT; cdr3_aa: CASSEAGGGDEKLFF
d_call: .; v_call: TRBV5-4; j_call: TRBJ2-1; clone_size: .; cdr3_nt: TGTGCCAGCAGCTTTGAGCGGACCTACAATGAGCAGTTCTTC; cdr3_aa: CASSFERTYNEQFF
d_call: .; v_call: TRBV2; j_call: TRBJ1-1; clone_size: .; cdr3_nt: TGTGCCAGCAGCCAAGGCGGCAGACCCGAAGCTTTCTTT; cdr3_aa: CASSQGGRPEAFF
d_call: TRBD1; v_call: TRBV18; j_call: TRBJ1-1; clone_size: .; cdr3_nt: TGTGCCAGCTCACCAACGACAGGGGGCACGAACACTGAAGCTTTCTTT; cdr3_aa: CASSPTTGGTNTEAFF
d_call: .; v_call: TRBV30; j_call: TRBJ1-2; clone_size: .; cdr3_nt: TGTGCCTGGCGAGGAGACAGTAACTATGGCTACACCTTC; cdr3_aa: CAWRGDSNYGYTF
d_call: TRBD1; v_call: TRBV9; j_call: TRBJ1-2; clone_size: .; cdr3_nt: TGTGCCAGCAGCGTAGAAAGAGGAGGTACAGGGGGCAGTAACTATGGCTACACCTTC; cdr3_aa: CASSVERGGTGGSNYGYTF
d_call: TRBD1; v_call: TRBV28; j_call: TRBJ2-7; clone_size: .; cdr3_nt: TGTGCCAGCAGTTCTTACAGGGGCTCCTACGAGCAGTACTTC; cdr3_aa: CASSSYRGSYEQYF
d_call: TRBD2; v_call: TRBV9; j_call: TRBJ2-5; clone_size: .; cdr3_nt: TGTGCCAGCAGCGTATATGGACTAGCGGGGGCCCCGGTGGAGACCCAGTACTTC; cdr3_aa: CASSVYGLAGAPVETQYF
d_call: TRBD2; v_call: TRBV6-4; j_call: TRBJ2-1; clone_size: .; cdr3_nt: TGTGCCAGCAGCCCCGGGACTAGCGGGTCTTCGAGCCCCTACAATGAGCAGTTCTTC; cdr3_aa: CASSPGTSGSSSPYNEQFF
d_call: .; v_call: TRBV18; j_call: TRBJ2-7; clone_size: .; cdr3_nt: TGTGCCAGCTCACCAGCTAACCCCTACGAGCAGTACTTC; cdr3_aa: CASSPANPYEQYF
d_call: TRBD2; v_call: TRBV25-1; j_call: TRBJ2-1; clone_size: .; cdr3_nt: TGTGCCAGCAGTGACACTCATGGGACTACCTACAATGAGCAGTTCTTC; cdr3_aa: CASSDTHGTTYNEQFF
d_call: .; v_call: TRBV29-1; j_call: TRBJ2-3; clone_size: .; cdr3_nt: TGCAGCGCGGACTCCACAGATACGCAGTATTTT; cdr3_aa: CSADSTDTQYF
d_call: TRBD1; v_call: TRBV6-6; j_call: TRBJ1-1; clone_size: .; cdr3_nt: TGTGCCAGCAGACCCGGACAGGGTGGAGGAAACACTGAAGCTTTCTTT; cdr3_aa: CASRPGQGGGNTEAFF
d_call: TRBD2; v_call: TRBV19; j_call: TRBJ2-1; clone_size: .; cdr3_nt: TGTGCCAGTAGTATTCGGACTAGCGGGCGGGGTGAGCAGTTCTTC; cdr3_aa: CASSIRTSGRGEQFF
d_call: .; v_call: TRBV9; j_call: TRBJ2-3; clone_size: .; cdr3_nt: TGTGCCAGCAGCGTAGGACACACAGATACGCAGTATTTT; cdr3_aa: CASSVGHTDTQYF
d_call: TRBD2; v_call: TRBV2; j_call: TRBJ2-2; clone_size: .; cdr3_nt: TGTGCCAGCAGGGAACTAGCGGGAGGAATCGGGGAGCTGTTTTTT; cdr3_aa: CASRELAGGIGELFF
d_call: .; v_call: TRBV21-1; j_call: TRBJ1-1; clone_size: .; cdr3_nt: TGTGCCAGCAGCACTAGCAGCAAAAACACTGAAGCTTTCTTT; cdr3_aa: CASSTSSKNTEAFF
d_call: TRBD2; v_call: TRBV7-8; j_call: TRBJ2-1; clone_size: .; cdr3_nt: TGTGCCAGCAGCCCCCCTTCGGGACTAGCGACCTACAATGAGCAGTTCTTC; cdr3_aa: CASSPPSGLATYNEQFF
d_call: .; v_call: TRBV7-2; j_call: TRBJ2-2; clone_size: once; cdr3_nt: TGTGCCAGCAGCGCAGCGGTTGGGGAGCTGTTTTTT; cdr3_aa: CASSAAVGELFF
d_call: TRBD2; v_call: TRBV6-1; j_call: TRBJ2-7; clone_size: few; cdr3_nt: TGTGCCAGCAGTGAGGCCCCTAGCGGGAATCCCTACGAGCAGTACTTC; cdr3_aa: CASSEAPSGNPYEQYF
d_call: TRBD1; v_call: TRBV4-2; j_call: TRBJ1-2; clone_size: .; cdr3_nt: TGTGCCAGCAGCCAAGATTTAGGGGGCACGGACTATGGCTACACCTTC; cdr3_aa: CASSQDLGGTDYGYTF
d_call: TRBD1; v_call: TRBV6-6; j_call: TRBJ2-5; clone_size: .; cdr3_nt: TGTGCCAGCAGCCCGGGACAGGGGTCTGCAGAGACCCAGTACTTC; cdr3_aa: CASSPGQGSAETQYF
d_call: TRBD2; v_call: TRBV5-1; j_call: TRBJ2-5; clone_size: .; cdr3_nt: TGCGCCAGCAGCTCGGGACTAGCGGGACTGGGGGAGACCCAGTACTTC; cdr3_aa: CASSSGLAGLGETQYF
d_call: TRBD1; v_call: TRBV6-1; j_call: TRBJ1-2; clone_size: .; cdr3_nt: TGTGCCAGCAGTGAAAACAGGGGGAGTGGTGGCTACACCTTC; cdr3_aa: CASSENRGSGGYTF
d_call: TRBD1; v_call: TRBV30; j_call: TRBJ2-5; clone_size: few; cdr3_nt: TGTGCCTGGAACGACAGGGGGAAAGAGACCCAGTACTTC; cdr3_aa: CAWNDRGKETQYF
d_call: TRBD2; v_call: TRBV30; j_call: TRBJ2-5; clone_size: .; cdr3_nt: TGTGCCTGCCTGCTAGCGGACCAAGAGACCCAGTACTTC; cdr3_aa: CACLLADQETQYF
d_call: .; v_call: TRBV18; j_call: TRBJ1-2; clone_size: .; cdr3_nt: TGTGCCAGCTCATCTCGCGAACGCCGGGACAACAGGTTC; cdr3_aa: CASSSRERRDNRF
d_call: TRBD2; v_call: TRBV10-1; j_call: TRBJ2-3; clone_size: .; cdr3_nt: TGCGCCAACACCGTTACTAGCGGCCCATGGGATACGCAGTATTTT; cdr3_aa: CANTVTSGPWDTQYF
d_call: .; v_call: TRBV6-5; j_call: TRBJ1-2; clone_size: .; cdr3_nt: TGTGCCAGCAGTTACAATACGGTCTATGGCTACACCTTC; cdr3_aa: CASSYNTVYGYTF
d_call: .; v_call: TRBV10-3; j_call: TRBJ2-3; clone_size: .; cdr3_nt: TGTGCCATCAGTGAGTCCACAACCAGCACAGATACGCAGTATTTT; cdr3_aa: CAISESTTSTDTQYF
d_call: .; v_call: TRBV7-9; j_call: TRBJ1-1; clone_size: once; cdr3_nt: TGTGCCAGCAGCTTAAGCCAAACGAACACTGAAGCTTTCTTT; cdr3_aa: CASSLSQTNTEAFF